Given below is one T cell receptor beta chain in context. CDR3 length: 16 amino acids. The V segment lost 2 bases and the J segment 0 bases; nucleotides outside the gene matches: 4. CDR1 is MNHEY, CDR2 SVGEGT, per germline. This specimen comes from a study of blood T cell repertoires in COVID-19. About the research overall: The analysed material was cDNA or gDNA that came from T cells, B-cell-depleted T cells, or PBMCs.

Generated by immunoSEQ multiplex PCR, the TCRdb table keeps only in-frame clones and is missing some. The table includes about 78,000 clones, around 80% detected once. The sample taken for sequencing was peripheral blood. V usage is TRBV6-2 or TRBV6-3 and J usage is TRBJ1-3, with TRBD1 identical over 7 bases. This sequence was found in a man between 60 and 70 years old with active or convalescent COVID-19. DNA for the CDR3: TGTGCCAGCAGTTACCCTGGGACAGTCTCTGGAAACACCATATATTTT. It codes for CASSYPGTVSGNTIYF.